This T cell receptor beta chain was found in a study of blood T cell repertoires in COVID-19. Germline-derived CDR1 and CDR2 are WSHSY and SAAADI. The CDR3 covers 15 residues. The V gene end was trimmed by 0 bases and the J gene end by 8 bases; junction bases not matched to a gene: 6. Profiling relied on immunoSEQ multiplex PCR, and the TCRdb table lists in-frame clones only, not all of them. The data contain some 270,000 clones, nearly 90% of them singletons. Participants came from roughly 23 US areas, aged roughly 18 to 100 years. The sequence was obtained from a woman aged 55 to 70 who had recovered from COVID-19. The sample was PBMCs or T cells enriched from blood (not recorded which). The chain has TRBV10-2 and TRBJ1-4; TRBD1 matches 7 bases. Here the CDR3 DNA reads TGCGCCAGCAGTGAGTCGGCACAGGGGTTCGAAAAACTGTTTTTT. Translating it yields CASSESAQGFEKLFF.